Listed below are T cell receptor beta chains from one sample, sequenced in a study of cytomegalovirus exposure and HLA in healthy donors. Profiling relied on immunoSEQ multiplex PCR, and the TCRdb table lists in-frame clones only, not all of them. This sample has about 200,000 clones, with approximately 80% found just once. The sequenced sample was PBMCs. The receptors shown here come from a girl aged 5-17 years in good health and CMV-seronegative. The CDR3 runs from the conserved cysteine through the conserved F or W. The order of the fields is J gene, V gene, clone size, D gene, CDR3 protein, CDR3 DNA. The D gene is left open where the match is weak. Some rows have no size entry. The others give once, few or many, or a class for an expanded clone.

J gene: TRBJ1-1
V gene: TRBV30
clone size: few
D gene: TRBD1
CDR3 protein: CAWRVTGRGVGTEAFF
CDR3 DNA: TGTGCCTGGAGAGTGACAGGGAGAGGTGTAGGCACTGAAGCTTTCTTT

J gene: TRBJ2-1
V gene: TRBV28
clone size: NA
D gene: TRBD1
CDR3 protein: CASRFLRDSKTDEQFF
CDR3 DNA: TGTGCCAGCAGATTTCTCCGGGACAGCAAGACGGATGAGCAGTTCTTC

J gene: TRBJ1-6
V gene: TRBV28
clone size: NA
D gene: NA
CDR3 protein: CASSSSSYNSPLHF
CDR3 DNA: TGTGCCAGCAGCTCCAGCTCCTATAATTCACCCCTCCACTTT

J gene: TRBJ2-2
V gene: TRBV10-3
clone size: few
D gene: NA
CDR3 protein: CAIGRTGGELFF
CDR3 DNA: TGTGCCATCGGGAGGACAGGCGGGGAGCTGTTTTTT

J gene: TRBJ2-7
V gene: TRBV10-3
clone size: NA
D gene: NA
CDR3 protein: CAISSQQGRNYEQYF
CDR3 DNA: TGTGCCATCAGTTCCCAACAGGGAAGGAACTACGAGCAGTACTTC

J gene: TRBJ1-1
V gene: TRBV7-9
clone size: few
D gene: NA
CDR3 protein: CASSGETDSNIRGFF
CDR3 DNA: TGTGCCAGCAGCGGGGAGACAGATAGCAACATTAGGGGGTTCTTT

J gene: TRBJ2-3
V gene: TRBV11-3
clone size: NA
D gene: TRBD2
CDR3 protein: CASSQTSGRTDTQYF
CDR3 DNA: TGTGCCAGCAGCCAGACTAGCGGGAGGACAGATACGCAGTATTTT

J gene: TRBJ2-7
V gene: TRBV10-1
clone size: NA
D gene: TRBD1
CDR3 protein: CASSHRGAYEQYF
CDR3 DNA: TGCGCCAGCAGCCACAGGGGAGCCTACGAGCAGTACTTC

J gene: TRBJ1-1
V gene: TRBV5-1
clone size: NA
D gene: NA
CDR3 protein: CASQSSSTSNTEAFF
CDR3 DNA: TGCGCCAGCCAGTCGAGTTCGACATCGAACACTGAAGCTTTCTTT

J gene: TRBJ2-7
V gene: TRBV21-1
clone size: NA
D gene: NA
CDR3 protein: CASSLLTGSYEQYF
CDR3 DNA: TGTGCCAGCAGTCTCCTGACGGGGTCCTACGAGCAGTACTTC

J gene: TRBJ2-2
V gene: TRBV15
clone size: NA
D gene: NA
CDR3 protein: CATSRDQVQARGGELFF
CDR3 DNA: TGTGCCACCAGCAGAGACCAGGTGCAGGCGCGGGGCGGGGAGCTGTTTTTT

J gene: TRBJ2-7
V gene: TRBV27
clone size: NA
D gene: TRBD1
CDR3 protein: CASSSSGTGNEQYF
CDR3 DNA: TGTGCCAGCAGTTCGTCCGGGACAGGGAACGAGCAGTACTTC

J gene: TRBJ2-5
V gene: TRBV4-2
clone size: NA
D gene: NA
CDR3 protein: CASSQEVNGKETQYF
CDR3 DNA: TGTGCCAGCAGCCAAGAAGTGAACGGGAAAGAGACCCAGTACTTC

J gene: TRBJ2-7
V gene: TRBV5-4
clone size: NA
D gene: NA
CDR3 protein: CASSLKYHRAFSYEQYF
CDR3 DNA: TGTGCCAGCAGCTTGAAGTACCACAGGGCTTTTTCCTACGAGCAGTACTTC

J gene: TRBJ1-3
V gene: TRBV5-1
clone size: once
D gene: NA
CDR3 protein: CASSLEGLISGNTIYF
CDR3 DNA: TGCGCCAGCAGCTTGGAGGGGCTCATCTCTGGAAACACCATATATTTT

J gene: TRBJ1-2
V gene: TRBV6-1
clone size: NA
D gene: NA
CDR3 protein: CASRGIGVGYGYTF
CDR3 DNA: TGTGCCAGCAGGGGCATCGGGGTAGGCTATGGCTACACCTTC

J gene: TRBJ2-7
V gene: TRBV28
clone size: NA
D gene: NA
CDR3 protein: CASSPQGHMGEQYF
CDR3 DNA: TGTGCCAGCAGTCCCCAGGGTCATATGGGGGAGCAGTACTTC

J gene: TRBJ2-5
V gene: TRBV7-2
clone size: once
D gene: TRBD1
CDR3 protein: CASSLRQGRAQETQYF
CDR3 DNA: TGTGCCAGCAGCCTCCGACAGGGTCGGGCCCAAGAGACCCAGTACTTC

J gene: TRBJ2-2
V gene: TRBV9
clone size: NA
D gene: NA
CDR3 protein: CASSKPPTNTGELFF
CDR3 DNA: TGTGCCAGCAGTAAGCCCCCTACGAACACCGGGGAGCTGTTTTTT

J gene: TRBJ2-7
V gene: TRBV7-7
clone size: NA
D gene: TRBD1
CDR3 protein: CASSSGWTGGTYEQYF
CDR3 DNA: TGTGCTAGCAGCTCCGGCTGGACAGGGGGGACCTACGAGCAGTACTTC

J gene: TRBJ1-5
V gene: TRBV7-2
clone size: NA
D gene: TRBD1
CDR3 protein: CASSPRTGTNQPQHF
CDR3 DNA: TGTGCCAGCAGCCCCCGGACAGGGACCAATCAGCCCCAGCATTTT

J gene: TRBJ1-1
V gene: TRBV5-6
clone size: NA
D gene: NA
CDR3 protein: CASSFHRGLAFF
CDR3 DNA: TGTGCCAGCAGCTTTCACCGGGGTTTGGCTTTCTTT

J gene: TRBJ1-3
V gene: TRBV27
clone size: NA
D gene: NA
CDR3 protein: CASSLSLGADTIYF
CDR3 DNA: TGTGCCAGCAGTTTATCGCTAGGGGCGGACACCATATATTTT

J gene: TRBJ2-7
V gene: TRBV28
clone size: NA
D gene: TRBD1
CDR3 protein: CASSLRGTGKQYF
CDR3 DNA: TGTGCCAGCAGTCTAAGGGGGACAGGGAAGCAGTACTTC